This T cell receptor (beta chain) was recovered during a study of blood T cell repertoires in COVID-19. Overall study context: Material from acute and convalescent COVID-19 was sourced from the United States, Italy and Spain. The cDNA or gDNA used as material had been derived from T cells, B-cell-depleted T cells, or PBMCs.

Authors' methods: Reference gene primer amplification gave estimated nucleated cell counts. Only in-frame clones appear in the TCRdb table, and some are missing; sequencing was by immunoSEQ multiplex PCR. V and J calls and clone size are copied from that table; D and trimming were computed from the DNA. The data hold 88,000 or so clones, with around 86% observed a single time. This clone was detected once. Germline assignment: CDR1 MNHEY and CDR2 SVGAGI. The CDR3 consists of 13 residues. Trimming shortened V by 1 base and J by 6 bases, and 9 bases separated the two germline ends. The V call is TRBV6-5, the J call TRBJ1-2; D gene unclear. The sequence was collected from a man between 60 and 70 years old with acute or convalescent COVID-19. Sequenced sample: peripheral blood. The CDR3 here is CASSYLRENGYTF. In nucleotides, the CDR3 is TGTGCCAGCAGTTACTTGAGGGAGAATGGCTACACCTTC.